A single T cell receptor beta chain is shown here with its context. The data were taken from a study of cytomegalovirus exposure and HLA in healthy donors. V was cut by 5 bases and J by 1 base, with 8 bases left in between. The CDR3 is made up of 13 amino acids. Germline V CDR1 and CDR2: SGHTA, FQGNSA. With 60 Vbeta and 13 Jbeta primers, the PCR was carried out. Generated by immunoSEQ multiplex PCR, the TCRdb table keeps only in-frame clones and is missing some. The table includes 90,000 to 120,000 clones, roughly 69% detected once. The sequenced material came from PBMCs. The chain joins TRBV7-2 to TRBJ1-1; TRBD1 might be the D (5 bases). The receptor was derived from a man in his fifties in good health and CMV-seropositive. The CDR3 here is CASSRDRNTEAFF. Here the CDR3 DNA reads TGTGCCAGCAGCCGAGACAGGAACACTGAAGCTTTCTTT.